One and the same sample provided the 22 T cell receptor beta chains below, sequenced in a study of blood T cell repertoires in COVID-19. TCRdb's copy holds only in-frame clones and misses some; the assay was immunoSEQ multiplex PCR. The sample consists of roughly 300,000 clones, more than 70% of them appearing once. The specimen was peripheral blood. These receptors all come from a young man who had recovered from COVID-19.

The V gene is TRBV27, the J gene TRBJ2-1, with a weak D call TRBD2 (5 bases). Germline V gene data show CDR1 as MNHEY and CDR2 as SMNVEV (reference sequence). With 7 bases removed from V and 8 bases from J, the gap between germline ends came to 18 bases. This CDR3 comprises 14 residues. CDR3 nucleotide sequence: TGTGCCAGCAATCTTCTGAGAGGGTCCGATGAGCAGTTCTTC. Its protein product is CASNLLRGSDEQFF.

J is TRBJ1-5 and V is TRBV6-5; 10 nucleotides align to TRBD1. The ends lost 5 bases at V and 4 bases at J; junction bases unmatched: 2. Looked up from germline, CDR1 is MNHEY and CDR2 is SVGAGI. The CDR3 loop spans 14 amino acids. The CDR3 nucleotides read TGTGCCAGCAGTACGGGACAGGGGAATCAGCCCCAGCATTTT. It yields the protein CASSTGQGNQPQHF.

This chain uses TRBV7-2 with TRBJ1-2, with a weak D call TRBD1 (5 bases). Trimming cost V 5 bases and J 2 bases, with 15 bases left between them. The CDR3 loop spans 15 amino acids. Germline V gene data show CDR1 as SGHTA and CDR2 as FQGNSA. The CDR3, as DNA: TGTGCCAGCAGCACGAGCGGGGGGTCGAACTATGGCTACACCTTC. Translation: CASSTSGGSNYGYTF.

The chain employs TRBV3-1 (or the pseudogene TRBV3-2) and TRBJ1-6; D is ambiguous. From germline, CDR1 is LGHDT and CDR2 YNNKEL (reference sequence). Trimming stripped 4 bases from V and 0 bases from J, with 19 bases between. The CDR3 has 19 residues. In DNA form, the CDR3 reads TGTGCCAGCAGCCCCGGGCAGAGGGTCCGGGGCTCCTATAATTCACCCCTCCACTTT. Its translation: CASSPGQRVRGSYNSPLHF.

The V call is TRBV27, the J call TRBJ1-1; D ambiguous. There are 13 residues in the CDR3. V lost 3 bases and J lost 2, with 7 bases in between. Per germline, CDR1 MNHEY and CDR2 SMNVEV (reference sequence). The CDR3 loop is CASSFASNTEAFF. The DNA for the CDR3 is TGTGCCAGCAGTTTCGCCAGTAACACTGAAGCTTTCTTT.

V usage is TRBV7-3 and J usage is TRBJ2-1, with D possibly matching TRBD1 (5 bases). The CDR3 extends over 15 amino acids. Germline-derived CDR1 and CDR2 are SGHTA and FQGTGA. Trimming took 2 bases from V and 6 from J, leaving 14 bases between them. The CDR3 DNA reads as TGTGCCAGCAGCTTAGGGGCCCGAGGCGCCAATGAGCAGTTCTTC. This translates into CASSLGARGANEQFF.

The V gene is TRBV5-1, the J gene TRBJ2-7, with D unclear. V was shortened by 3 bases and J by 2 bases, with 9 bases between the two germline ends. The CDR3 length is 13 residues. The germline V gene has CDR1 SGHRS and CDR2 YFSETQ. The DNA of the CDR3 is TGCGCCAGCAGCTCCTCTCAGGCCTACGAGCAGTACTTC. Translated, it gives CASSSSQAYEQYF.

For this clone: The junction departs from the called germline gene at one end, perhaps through a read error. The V call is TRBV7-7, the J call TRBJ2-7; 8 positions agree with TRBD1. The CDR3 sequence is 13 residues long. Germline V CDR1 and CDR2: SSHAT, FNYEAQ (reference sequence). DNA of the CDR3: TGTGCTAGCAGCCAACAGGGGGGCGGGGAGCAGTACTTC. It encodes CASSQQGGGEQYF.

This chain connects TRBV7-9 to TRBJ2-3, with D hard to call. With 7 bases removed from V and 4 bases from J, the gap between germline ends came to 9 bases. The CDR3 runs 12 residues. Germline V gene sequence: CDR1 SEHNR, CDR2 FQNEAQ (reference sequence). The CDR3 here is CASTPQADTQYF. CDR3 nucleotides: TGTGCCAGCACCCCCCAGGCAGATACGCAGTATTTT.

The rearrangement links TRBV13 to TRBJ2-2; perhaps TRBD2 as D (6 bases). Germline loops: CDR1 PRHDT, CDR2 FYEKMQ (reference sequence). This CDR3 spans 19 amino acids. Deletions cut 4 bases from V and 1 base from J, with 22 bases between. The CDR3: CASSSTEGWDSKNTGELFF. The DNA for the CDR3 is TGTGCCAGCAGCTCGACAGAGGGGTGGGACTCAAAGAACACCGGGGAGCTGTTTTTT.

The chain is built from TRBV5-4 and TRBJ2-7; D uncertain. The CDR3 runs to 16 residues. V lost 3 bases, J lost 4 bases, and 20 bases lay in between. Germline CDR1 SGHNT, CDR2 YYREEE (reference sequence). The CDR3 region is CASSSKESFVLYEQYF. In DNA, the CDR3 is TGTGCCAGCAGCTCCAAGGAGAGTTTCGTCCTATACGAGCAGTACTTC. The full variable domain, with the rest looked up from reference TRBV5-4 and TRBJ2-7, is ETGVTQSPTHLIKTRGQQVTLRCSSQSGHNTVSWYQQALGQGPQFIFQYYREEENGRGNFPPRFSGLQFPNYSSELNVNALELDDSALYLCASSSKESFVLYEQYFGPGTRLTVT.

The chain employs TRBV20-1 and TRBJ2-7; TRBD2 aligns across 9 bases. This CDR3 comprises 16 residues. Per the germline V gene, CDR1 is DFQATT and CDR2 is SNEGSKA (reference sequence). The V and J ends lost 3 bases and 0 bases, in that order; junction bases with no gene match: 9. This CDR3 is CSASPLAGLLSYEQYF. CDR3 DNA: TGCAGTGCTAGTCCACTAGCGGGTCTTCTCTCCTACGAGCAGTACTTC.

The CDR3 region is CASSMWGTGGHEQYF. DNA of the CDR3: TGTGCCAGTAGTATGTGGGGGACAGGGGGCCACGAGCAGTACTTC. The V gene is TRBV19, the J gene TRBJ2-7; TRBD1 matches at 12 bases. J was trimmed by 5 bases and V by 3 bases; bases with no gene match: 5. CDR1 and CDR2 from the germline V gene are LNHDA and SQIVND (reference sequence). The CDR3 extends over 15 amino acids.

This rearrangement joins TRBV5-4 to TRBJ2-7; D not resolved. V lost 0 bases and J 4 bases, leaving 5 bases between the germline ends. Germline loops: CDR1 SGHNT, CDR2 YYREEE (reference sequence). The CDR3 sequence is 12 residues long. Here the CDR3 reads CASSLGQYEQYF. The CDR3, as DNA: TGTGCCAGCAGCTTGGGACAATACGAGCAGTACTTC.

V is TRBV7-3 and J is TRBJ2-1; 10 bases are shared with TRBD2. J was trimmed by 6 bases and V by 5 bases; bases with no gene match: 7. The CDR3 contains 15 residues. CDR1 and CDR2 (germline): SGHTA, FQGTGA. The CDR3 DNA sequence: TGTGCCAGCAGCCCTCAAGCGGGAGGGCCCAATGAGCAGTTCTTC. Its protein product is CASSPQAGGPNEQFF.

V gene TRBV7-2 combines with J gene TRBJ1-6; no reliable D call. This CDR3 is built from 16 residues. Trimming cost V 1 base and J 0 bases, with 7 bases left between them. Germline assignment: CDR1 SGHTA and CDR2 FQGNSA. The CDR3 loop reads CASSLVGSSYNSPLHF. The CDR3 DNA reads TGTGCCAGCAGCTTAGTCGGGAGCTCCTATAATTCACCCCTCCACTTT.

The chain couples TRBV11-3 to TRBJ2-3, with 7 bases matching TRBD2. J gave up 3 bases and V 4 bases, and 10 bases lay outside the gene matches. Germline V gene data show CDR1 as SGHNT and CDR2 as YENEEA. The CDR3 runs 16 residues. The CDR3 here is CASSSGTQGGTDTQYF. The CDR3 DNA reads as TGTGCCAGCAGCTCCGGGACCCAGGGAGGGACAGATACGCAGTATTTT.

CDR3 sequence reads: CAITGTSGSTDTQYF. The DNA for the CDR3 is TGTGCCATCACCGGGACTAGCGGAAGCACAGATACGCAGTATTTT. The chain has TRBV10-3 and TRBJ2-3, with 11 bases aligning to TRBD2. CDR3 length: 15 amino acids. With 7 bases clipped from V and 0 bases from J, the junction kept 3 bases outside the gene matches. The germline gives CDR1 ENHRY, CDR2 SYGVKD.

This rearrangement joins TRBV11-3 to TRBJ1-1; maybe TRBD1 (5 bases). Trimming shortened V by 5 bases and J by 1 base, and 11 bases separated the two germline ends. This CDR3 spans 14 amino acids. CDR1 is SGHNT, CDR2 YENEEA, per germline. The CDR3 loop is CASSPGHWNTEAFF. The CDR3 nucleotides read TGTGCCAGCAGCCCTGGACACTGGAACACTGAAGCTTTCTTT.

This chain joins TRBV6-5 and TRBJ2-3; 8 nucleotides align to TRBD2. Germline V gene lookup returns CDR1 MNHEY and CDR2 SVGAGI. V dropped 3 bases and J dropped 4; count of bases not matched to a gene: 9. The CDR3 is 16 amino acids. The CDR3 region has the DNA TGTGCCAGCAGTTATTTCGGGACTAGTGTTGCAGATACGCAGTATTTT. Encoded protein: CASSYFGTSVADTQYF.

This chain's CDR3 is CAWSSPGLAGPLTDTQYF. The CDR3 DNA reads as TGTGCCTGGAGTTCCCCGGGACTAGCGGGCCCGTTAACAGATACGCAGTATTTT. This chain joins TRBV30 and TRBJ2-3; TRBD2 agrees at 12 bases. Germline CDR1 is GTSNPN and CDR2 is SVGIG (reference sequence). CDR3 length equals 18 residues. V lost 2 bases, J lost 3 bases, and 12 bases stayed unmatched. The full variable domain, completed using reference TRBV30 and TRBJ2-3, is SQTIHQWPATLVQPVGSPLSLECTVEGTSNPNLYWYRQAAGRGLQLLFYSVGIGQISSEVPQNLSASRPQDRQFILSSKKLLLSDSGFYLCAWSSPGLAGPLTDTQYFGPGTRLTVL.

J is TRBJ1-2 and V is TRBV2, with D maybe TRBD1 (5 bases). Germline V gene lookup returns CDR1 SNHLY and CDR2 FYNNEI. Between the trimmed V and J ends, which lost 6 bases and 8 bases, there was a span of 16 bases. The CDR3 has 13 amino acids. Here the CDR3 reads CASSPTQGHGYTF. The CDR3 bases are TGTGCCAGCAGCCCTACCCAGGGTCACGGCTACACCTTC.